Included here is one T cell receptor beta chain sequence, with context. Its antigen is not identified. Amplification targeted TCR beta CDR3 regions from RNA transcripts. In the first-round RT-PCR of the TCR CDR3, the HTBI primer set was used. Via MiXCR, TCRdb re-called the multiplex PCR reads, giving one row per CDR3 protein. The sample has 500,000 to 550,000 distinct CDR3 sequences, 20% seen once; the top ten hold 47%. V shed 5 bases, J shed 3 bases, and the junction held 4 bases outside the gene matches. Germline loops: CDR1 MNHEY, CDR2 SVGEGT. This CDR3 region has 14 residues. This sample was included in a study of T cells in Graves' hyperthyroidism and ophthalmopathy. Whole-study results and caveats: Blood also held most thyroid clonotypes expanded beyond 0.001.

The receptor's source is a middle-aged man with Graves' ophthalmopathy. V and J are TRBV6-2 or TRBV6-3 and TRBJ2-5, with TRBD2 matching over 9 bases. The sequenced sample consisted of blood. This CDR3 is CASSLIAGEETQYF. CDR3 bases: TGTGCCAGCAGTCTTATAGCGGGGGAAGAGACCCAGTACTTC.